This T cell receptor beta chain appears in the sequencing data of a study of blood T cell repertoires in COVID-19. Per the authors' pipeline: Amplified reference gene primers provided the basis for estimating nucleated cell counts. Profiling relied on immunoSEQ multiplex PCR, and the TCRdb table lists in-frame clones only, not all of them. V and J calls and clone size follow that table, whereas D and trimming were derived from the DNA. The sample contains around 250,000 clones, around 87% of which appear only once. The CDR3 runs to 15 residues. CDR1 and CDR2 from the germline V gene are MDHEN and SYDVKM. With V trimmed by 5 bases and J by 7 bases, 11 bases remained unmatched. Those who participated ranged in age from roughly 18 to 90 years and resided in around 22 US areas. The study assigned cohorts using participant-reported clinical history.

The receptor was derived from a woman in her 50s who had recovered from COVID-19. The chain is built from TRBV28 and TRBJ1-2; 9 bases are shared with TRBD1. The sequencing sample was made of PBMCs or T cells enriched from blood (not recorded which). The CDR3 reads CASSTSGQGVFGYTF. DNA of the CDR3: TGTGCCAGCAGTACCTCGGGACAGGGTGTCTTTGGCTACACCTTC.